This TCR beta chain was observed in a study of cytomegalovirus exposure and HLA in healthy donors. The CDR3 covers 13 residues. Between the trimmed V and J ends, which lost 5 bases and 2 bases, there was a span of 9 bases. Germline loops: CDR1 MNHEY, CDR2 SMNVEV (reference sequence). On this clone: Its specificity is not known.

Study-wide findings and caveats: According to an earlier analysis, most TCR beta V segments yielded productive rearrangements about 90% or about 30% of the time. Later work associated 16,951 TCR beta sequences with HLA alleles at 0.05 false discovery rate. Later analysis indicated greater clonal expansion among HLA-associated TCR beta chains than among equally common other chains.

PCR employed 60 Vbeta and 13 Jbeta primers. Measured with immunoSEQ multiplex PCR; TCRdb has only the in-frame clones, and not every one. The table has some 190,000 clones, 65% to 85% seen once. Donors consisted of healthy bone marrow donors. The sequenced sample was PBMCs. The V call is TRBV27, the J call TRBJ1-1; D ambiguous. The TCR sequence derives from a boy aged 2 to 10 in good health and CMV-seronegative. This chain's CDR3 is CASSPGFNTEAFF. The CDR3 coding sequence is TGTGCCAGCAGTCCGGGTTTCAACACTGAAGCTTTCTTT.